This T cell receptor beta chain came from a study of cytomegalovirus exposure and HLA in healthy donors. Study results and caveats: There was a cluster of highly shared sequence variants that was likely a sequencing artifact. One later analysis reportedly identified an Asian-associated ancestry cluster that showed fewer N-insertions than the roughly 600-donor mean.

The PCR was carried out with 60 Vbeta primers and 13 Jbeta primers. Sequencing used immunoSEQ multiplex PCR; TCRdb keeps in-frame clones, though not all of them. The sample has around 150,000 clones, approximately 86% seen once. Comments on this clone: No antigen is known for it.

This CDR3 has 14 residues. V was trimmed by 3 bases and J by 6 bases, leaving 11 bases between them. Germline-derived CDR1 and CDR2 are LNHDA and SQIVND (reference sequence). The sample taken for sequencing was PBMCs. The chain couples TRBV19 to TRBJ2-2; D unresolved. This clonotype was obtained from a middle-aged woman in good health and CMV-seronegative. DNA for the CDR3: TGTGCCAGTAGTATTCTGCCCGGAGCCGGGGAGCTGTTTTTT. Amino acid sequence: CASSILPGAGELFF.